This T cell receptor (beta chain) is drawn from a study of T cells after posttransplantation cyclophosphamide. Sequenced by immunoSEQ multiplex PCR; TCRdb stores in-frame clones only, minus some. In total the sample includes 25,000 to 30,000 clones, none of them seen once. CDR1 MDHEN and CDR2 SYDVKM come from the germline V gene. The CDR3 is 13 residues long. Trimming took off 6 bases at V and 9 bases at J, with 15 bases between the two ends. The sequence was obtained from a woman aged 55-70 years in good health, CMV-negative, and a related stem cell transplant donor. This chain links TRBV28 with TRBJ1-5; tentative D call: TRBD1 (5 bases). The specimen was PBMCs. CDR3 region: CASRGQGLGPQHF. The CDR3 DNA sequence: TGTGCCAGCAGAGGCCAGGGCCTTGGGCCCCAGCATTTT.